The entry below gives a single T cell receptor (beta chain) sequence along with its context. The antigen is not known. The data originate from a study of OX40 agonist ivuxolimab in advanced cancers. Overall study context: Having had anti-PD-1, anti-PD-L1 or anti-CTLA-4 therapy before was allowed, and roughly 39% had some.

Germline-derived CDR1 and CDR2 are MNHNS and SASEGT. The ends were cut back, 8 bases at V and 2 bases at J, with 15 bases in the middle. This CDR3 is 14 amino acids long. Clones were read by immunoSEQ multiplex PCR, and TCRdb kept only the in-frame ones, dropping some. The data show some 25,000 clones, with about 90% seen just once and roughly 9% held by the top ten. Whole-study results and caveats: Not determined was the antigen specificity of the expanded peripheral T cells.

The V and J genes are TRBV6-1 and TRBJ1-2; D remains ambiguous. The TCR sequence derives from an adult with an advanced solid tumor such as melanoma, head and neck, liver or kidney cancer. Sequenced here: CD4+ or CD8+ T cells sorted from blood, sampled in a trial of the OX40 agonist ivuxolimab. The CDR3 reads CASLIGEPNYGYTF. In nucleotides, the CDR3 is TGTGCCAGCTTGATTGGGGAGCCAAACTATGGCTACACCTTC.